Below, one TCR beta chain is given with its context. The antigen remains undetermined. This sample is part of a study of yellow fever vaccine responses in identical twins. Whole-study results and caveats: Among the twins, the vaccine T cell response reportedly seemed partly convergent and partly personalized.

TCRdb ran MiXCR on the RT-PCR reads and lists one entry per CDR3 protein. The sample lists nearly 2,500 distinct CDR3 sequences, around 78% occurring once. The CDR3 runs to 17 residues. CDR1 is SGHAT and CDR2 is FQDESV in the germline V gene (reference sequence). Losses at the gene ends were 0 bases for V and 12 bases for J; bases not matched to a gene: 13. The chain couples TRBV11-1 to TRBJ2-1, with 11 bases that match TRBD2. Sequenced here: T cells from blood (PBMCs), unsorted or a sorted subset (not recorded which), sampled before or after yellow fever vaccination (not recorded which). The origin of this receptor is a woman younger than 35 who received the yellow fever vaccine. CDR3 region: CASSLALTSGTSGGQFF. The DNA of the CDR3 is TGTGCCAGCAGCTTAGCTCTGACTAGCGGGACTTCCGGGGGGCAGTTCTTC.